This is a list of T cell receptor beta chains from one sample in a study of cytomegalovirus exposure and HLA in healthy donors. Sequencing used immunoSEQ multiplex PCR; TCRdb keeps in-frame clones, though not all of them. The sample carries about 140,000 clones, 80% recorded once. Sequenced material: PBMCs. Every receptor here comes from a man aged 50 to 59 in good health and CMV-seronegative. Both conserved end residues are part of each CDR3.

CDR3	V	J
CASSYVPGERQYF	TRBV6-5	TRBJ2-7
CASRPDTTTAISNQPQHF	TRBV13	TRBJ1-5
CASSYGRRGSYEQYF	TRBV6-5	TRBJ2-7
CASSEVAGENEQFF	TRBV10-1	TRBJ2-1
CASSSRSGGAADTQYF	TRBV27	TRBJ2-3
CAWRSGGNTEAFF	TRBV30	TRBJ1-1
CAGRLAGADTQYF	TRBV30	TRBJ2-3
CASSTSRTQGTGELFF	TRBV5-1	TRBJ2-2
CASSSGGVEKLFF	TRBV5-1	TRBJ1-4
CASSQGETVGEKLFF	TRBV9	TRBJ1-4
CASSQREREVLFF	TRBV4-2	TRBJ2-2
CASSGWDSSNEQFF	TRBV7-9	TRBJ2-1
CASSLEGSYEQYF	TRBV5-5	TRBJ2-7
CSVAPLPTVGERYGYTF	TRBV29-1	TRBJ1-2
CASRTTGDYEQYF	TRBV6-5	.
CASSIGQGAETQYF	TRBV19	TRBJ2-5
CASSVPGQGAQETQYF	TRBV7-6	TRBJ2-5
CASSLRSTGENTEAFF	TRBV11-2	TRBJ1-1
CASSGGQGYEQFF	TRBV5-1	TRBJ2-1
CASSYSQETQYF	TRBV6-5	TRBJ2-5